The rows below give T cell receptor beta chains drawn from one sample of a study of blood T cell repertoires in COVID-19. The protocol was immunoSEQ multiplex PCR, while the TCRdb copy is restricted to in-frame clones and leaves out a portion. The sample lists approximately 100,000 clones, around 84% seen once, with more than 1.5% in the top ten. Sequencing input: peripheral blood. The source is a woman in her seventies with active or convalescent COVID-19. The CDR3 runs from the conserved cysteine through the conserved F or W. A D gene is named only where the DNA matches it firmly. Clone size is not always given. Where it is, it says once, few, many or a class for expanded clones.

D	J	V	size	CDR3	DNA
TRBD2	TRBJ2-3	TRBV11-2	once	CASSLLGAGVPDTQYF	TGTGCCAGCAGCTTACTCGGAGCGGGGGTCCCAGATACGCAGTATTTT
TRBD1	TRBJ2-7	TRBV6-5	NA	CASMGTGRGEQYF	TGTGCCAGCATGGGGACAGGGAGAGGCGAGCAGTACTTC
TRBD1	TRBJ1-1	TRBV5-1	NA	CASSSDRAEMNTEAFF	TGCGCCAGCAGCTCGGACAGGGCAGAAATGAACACTGAAGCTTTCTTT
NA	TRBJ2-2	TRBV5-1	NA	CASGGQNTGELFF	TGCGCCAGCGGGGGACAGAACACCGGGGAGCTGTTTTTT
TRBD1	TRBJ2-2	TRBV11-3	NA	CASSRDRGNTGELFF	TGTGCCAGCAGCAGAGACAGGGGAAACACCGGGGAGCTGTTTTTT
NA	TRBJ1-1	TRBV14	NA	CVSSVKMNTEAFF	TGTGTCAGCAGCGTTAAAATGAACACTGAAGCTTTCTTT
TRBD2	TRBJ2-7	TRBV18	NA	CASSPPGLAGAYEQYF	TGTGCCAGCTCACCCCCCGGACTAGCGGGAGCCTACGAGCAGTACTTC
TRBD1	TRBJ2-3	TRBV3-1/TRBV3-2	NA	CASRNGQGGDTQYF	TGTGCCAGCAGAAACGGACAGGGTGGAGATACGCAGTATTTT
NA	TRBJ2-7	TRBV4-1	NA	CASSQAVQVHYEQYF	TGCGCCAGCAGCCAAGCCGTACAGGTCCATTACGAGCAGTACTTC
NA	TRBJ2-3	TRBV7-9	NA	CASSFPDGGTDTQYF	TGTGCCAGCAGCTTCCCCGATGGGGGGACAGATACGCAGTATTTT
NA	TRBJ2-2	TRBV3-1/TRBV3-2	NA	CASSYGLTNTGELFF	TGTGCCAGCAGCTATGGACTGACCAACACCGGGGAGCTGTTTTTT
TRBD1	TRBJ2-7	TRBV5-1	NA	CASSPGTGRQEQYF	TGCGCCAGCAGCCCCGGGACAGGGCGTCAGGAGCAGTACTTC
TRBD1	TRBJ1-3	TRBV19	NA	CASRGQFYGTIYF	TGTGCCAGTAGGGGACAGTTTTATGGCACCATATATTTT
NA	TRBJ2-4	TRBV3-1/TRBV3-2	NA	CASSPERRAGGNIQYF	TGTGCCAGCAGCCCGGAAAGGAGGGCAGGTGGAAACATTCAGTACTTC
TRBD2	TRBJ2-3	TRBV24-1	NA	CATGDSGDPWGTDTQYF	TGTGCCACGGGTGACAGCGGGGACCCTTGGGGCACAGATACGCAGTATTTT
TRBD1	TRBJ2-1	TRBV28	NA	CASSSWGQGAGNEQFF	TGTGCCAGCAGTTCTTGGGGACAGGGGGCTGGAAATGAGCAGTTCTTC
TRBD2	TRBJ2-3	TRBV6-4	NA	CASSDKREACSDTQYF	TGTGCCAGCAGTGACAAGCGGGAGGCCTGCTCAGATACGCAGTATTTT
TRBD1	TRBJ1-4	TRBV11-3	NA	CASSQGTGPSNEKLFF	TGTGCCAGCAGCCAGGGGACAGGTCCGTCTAATGAAAAACTGTTTTTT
NA	TRBJ2-1	TRBV6-5	NA	CASSTRDVKQFF	TGTGCCAGCAGTACTAGAGACGTTAAGCAGTTCTTC
TRBD1	TRBJ1-5	TRBV7-2	NA	CASSLGQGADWSNQPQHF	TGTGCCAGCAGCTTAGGGCAGGGGGCGGATTGGAGCAATCAGCCCCAGCATTTT
NA	TRBJ2-7	TRBV18	NA	CASSPAAGQEQYF	TGTGCCAGCTCACCCGCGGCAGGGCAAGAGCAGTACTTC
TRBD1	TRBJ1-1	TRBV4-3	NA	CASSRRRTGDGEAFF	TGCGCCAGCAGCCGGAGACGGACAGGGGATGGTGAAGCTTTCTTT
TRBD2	TRBJ2-2	TRBV6-5	NA	CATLLAGVTGELFF	TGTGCCACCCTCCTAGCGGGAGTTACCGGGGAGCTGTTTTTT
TRBD2	TRBJ2-1	TRBV4-3	NA	CASSHSLGTSGNNEQFF	TGCGCCAGCAGCCACTCGTTAGGGACTAGCGGGAACAATGAGCAGTTCTTC
NA	TRBJ2-7	TRBV9	NA	CASSVTHYEQYF	TGTGCCAGCAGCGTAACTCATTACGAGCAGTACTTC
NA	TRBJ2-6	TRBV19	NA	CASIDTSGANVLTF	TGTGCCAGTATAGACACGTCTGGGGCCAACGTCCTGACTTTC
TRBD1	TRBJ1-6	TRBV7-2	NA	CASSLERGQSSYNSPLHF	TGTGCCAGCAGCTTAGAGAGGGGGCAAAGCTCCTATAATTCACCCCTCCACTTT
TRBD1	TRBJ2-3	TRBV6-6	NA	CASSWETGGLDTQYF	TGTGCCAGCAGTTGGGAGACAGGGGGCCTAGATACGCAGTATTTT
NA	TRBJ2-7	TRBV2	NA	CASRGDTYEQYF	TGTGCCAGCAGGGGAGACACCTACGAGCAGTACTTC
TRBD2	TRBJ2-1	TRBV11-3	NA	CASSLGRESSYNEQFF	TGTGCCAGCAGCTTAGGGCGGGAGAGCTCCTACAATGAGCAGTTCTTC
TRBD1	TRBJ2-1	TRBV6-2/TRBV6-3	few	CASSDSRDRPYNEQFF	TGTGCCAGCAGTGACTCCCGGGACAGGCCCTACAATGAGCAGTTCTTC
TRBD1	TRBJ2-5	TRBV9	NA	CASSVGPGVLSTGEETQYF	TGTGCCAGCAGCGTAGGTCCCGGGGTTTTGTCGACAGGGGAAGAGACCCAGTACTTC